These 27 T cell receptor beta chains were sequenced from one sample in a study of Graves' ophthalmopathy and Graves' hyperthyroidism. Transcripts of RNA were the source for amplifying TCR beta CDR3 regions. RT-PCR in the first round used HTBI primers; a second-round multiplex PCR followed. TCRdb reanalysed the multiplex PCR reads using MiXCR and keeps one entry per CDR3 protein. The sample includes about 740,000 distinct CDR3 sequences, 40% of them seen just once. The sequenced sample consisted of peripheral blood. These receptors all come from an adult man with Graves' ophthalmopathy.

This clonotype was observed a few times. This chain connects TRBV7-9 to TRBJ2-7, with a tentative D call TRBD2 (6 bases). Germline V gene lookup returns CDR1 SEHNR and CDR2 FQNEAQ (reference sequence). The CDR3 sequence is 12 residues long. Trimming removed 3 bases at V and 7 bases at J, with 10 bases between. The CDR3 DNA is TGTGCCAGCAGCTTGTTAGGGACTGAGCAGTACTTC. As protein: CASSLLGTEQYF.

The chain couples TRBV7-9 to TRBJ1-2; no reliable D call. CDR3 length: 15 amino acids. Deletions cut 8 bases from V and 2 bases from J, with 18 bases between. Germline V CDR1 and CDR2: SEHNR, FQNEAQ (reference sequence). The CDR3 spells CASGGRGFSNYGYTF. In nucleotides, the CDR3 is TGTGCCAGCGGCGGTCGAGGGTTTTCGAACTATGGCTACACCTTC.

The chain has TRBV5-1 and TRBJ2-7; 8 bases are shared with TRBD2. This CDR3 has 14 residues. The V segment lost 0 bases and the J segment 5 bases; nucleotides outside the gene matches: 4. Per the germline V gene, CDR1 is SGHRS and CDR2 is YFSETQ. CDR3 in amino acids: CASSLDQRENEQYF. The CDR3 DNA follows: TGCGCCAGCAGCTTGGACCAGCGGGAGAACGAGCAGTACTTC.

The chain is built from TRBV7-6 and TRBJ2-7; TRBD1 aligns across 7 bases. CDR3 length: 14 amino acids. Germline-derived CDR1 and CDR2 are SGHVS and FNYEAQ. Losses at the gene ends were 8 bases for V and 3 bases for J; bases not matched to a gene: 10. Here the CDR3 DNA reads TGTGCCAGCGCGCCGGGGACAGTAGACTACGAGCAGTACTTC. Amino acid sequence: CASAPGTVDYEQYF.

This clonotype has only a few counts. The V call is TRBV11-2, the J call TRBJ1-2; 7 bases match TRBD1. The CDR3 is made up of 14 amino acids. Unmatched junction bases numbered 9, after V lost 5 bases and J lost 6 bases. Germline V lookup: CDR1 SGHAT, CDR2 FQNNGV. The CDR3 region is CASSPVIGGDGYTF. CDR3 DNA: TGTGCCAGCAGCCCGGTGATAGGGGGCGATGGCTACACCTTC.

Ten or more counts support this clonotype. This CDR3 is CASRRDDYGYTF. Here the CDR3 DNA reads TGTGCCAGCCGGCGGGACGATTATGGCTACACCTTC. This sequence joins TRBV2 and TRBJ1-2; D possibly corresponds to TRBD1 (5 bases). CDR3 size: 12 residues. Germline loops: CDR1 SNHLY, CDR2 FYNNEI. Trimming stripped 8 bases from V and 5 bases from J, with 12 bases between.

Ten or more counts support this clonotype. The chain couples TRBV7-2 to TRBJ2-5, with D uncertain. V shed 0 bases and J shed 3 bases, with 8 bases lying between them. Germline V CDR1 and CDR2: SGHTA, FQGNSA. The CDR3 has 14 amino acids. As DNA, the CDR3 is TGTGCCAGCAGCTTAGCTGGTGGAAAAGAGACCCAGTACTTC. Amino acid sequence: CASSLAGGKETQYF.

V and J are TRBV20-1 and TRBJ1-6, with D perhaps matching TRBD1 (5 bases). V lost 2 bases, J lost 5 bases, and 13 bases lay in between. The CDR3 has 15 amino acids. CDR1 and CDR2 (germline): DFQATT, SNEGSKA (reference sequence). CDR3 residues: CSARPRDLNNSPLHF. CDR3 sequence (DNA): TGCAGTGCTAGACCAAGGGACCTTAATAATTCACCCCTCCACTTT.

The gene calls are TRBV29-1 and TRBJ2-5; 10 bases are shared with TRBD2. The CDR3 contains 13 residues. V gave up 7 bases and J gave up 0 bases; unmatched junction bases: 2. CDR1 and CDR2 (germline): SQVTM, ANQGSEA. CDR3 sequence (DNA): TGCAGCGCAGCGGGGGGGTACCAAGAGACCCAGTACTTC. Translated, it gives CSAAGGYQETQYF.

Here the CDR3 reads CSLDRGRETQYF. CDR3 sequence (DNA): TGCAGCTTAGATCGGGGGCGGGAGACCCAGTACTTC. J is TRBJ2-5 and V is TRBV29-1; TRBD1 or TRBD2 may be the D gene (6 bases each). This CDR3 is built from 12 residues. V shed 8 bases and J shed 5 bases, with 15 bases lying between them. Germline V gene data show CDR1 as SQVTM and CDR2 as ANQGSEA.

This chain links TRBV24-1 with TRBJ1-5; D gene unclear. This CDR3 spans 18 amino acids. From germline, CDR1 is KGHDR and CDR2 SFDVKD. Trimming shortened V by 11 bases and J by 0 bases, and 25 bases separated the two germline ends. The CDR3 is CASSPAGISPYSNQPQHF. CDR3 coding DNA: TGTGCCAGCAGCCCCGCGGGAATTTCCCCGTATAGCAATCAGCCCCAGCATTTT.

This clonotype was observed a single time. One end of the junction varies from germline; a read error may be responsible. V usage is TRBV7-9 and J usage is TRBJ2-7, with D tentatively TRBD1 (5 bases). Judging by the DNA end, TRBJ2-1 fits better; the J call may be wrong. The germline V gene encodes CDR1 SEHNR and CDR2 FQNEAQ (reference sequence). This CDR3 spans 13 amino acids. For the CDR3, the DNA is TGCGCCAGCAGCCAAAGGGGTGGCTATGAGCAGTTCTTC. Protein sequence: CASSQRGGYEQFF.

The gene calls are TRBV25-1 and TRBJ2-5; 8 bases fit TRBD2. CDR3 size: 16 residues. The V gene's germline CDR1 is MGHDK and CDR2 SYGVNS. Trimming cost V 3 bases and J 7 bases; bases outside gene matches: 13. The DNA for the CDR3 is TGTGCCAGCAGTGATAGTGCCGGGGGGGGAATCGCGACCCAGTACTTC. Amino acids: CASSDSAGGGIATQYF.

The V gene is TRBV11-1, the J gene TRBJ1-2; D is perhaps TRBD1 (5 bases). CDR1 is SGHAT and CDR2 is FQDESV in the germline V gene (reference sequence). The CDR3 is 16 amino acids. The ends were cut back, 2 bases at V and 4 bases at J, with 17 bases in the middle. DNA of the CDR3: TGTGCCAGCAGCTTATCCGGGACGGCAGAGACCTATGGCTACACCTTC. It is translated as CASSLSGTAETYGYTF.

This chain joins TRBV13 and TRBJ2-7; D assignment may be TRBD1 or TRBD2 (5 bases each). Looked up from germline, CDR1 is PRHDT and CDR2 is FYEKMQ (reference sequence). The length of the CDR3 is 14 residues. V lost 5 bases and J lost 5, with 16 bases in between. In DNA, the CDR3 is TGTGCCAGCAGCCCGAAACGAGGGGTAAACGAGCAGTACTTC. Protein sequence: CASSPKRGVNEQYF.

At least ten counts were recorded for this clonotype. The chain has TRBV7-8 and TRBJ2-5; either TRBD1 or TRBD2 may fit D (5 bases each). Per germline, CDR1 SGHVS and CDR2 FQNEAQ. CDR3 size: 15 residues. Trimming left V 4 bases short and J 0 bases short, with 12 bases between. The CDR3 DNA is TGTGCCAGCAGCTCCTGGGACGGGTACCAAGAGACCCAGTACTTC. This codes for CASSSWDGYQETQYF.

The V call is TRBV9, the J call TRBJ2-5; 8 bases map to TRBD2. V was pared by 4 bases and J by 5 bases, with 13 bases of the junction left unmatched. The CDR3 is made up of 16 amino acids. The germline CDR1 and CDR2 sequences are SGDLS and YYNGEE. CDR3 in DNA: TGTGCCAGCAGCTTATTATCCGGGGGGGGCGGGGAGACCCAGTACTTC. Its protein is CASSLLSGGGGETQYF.

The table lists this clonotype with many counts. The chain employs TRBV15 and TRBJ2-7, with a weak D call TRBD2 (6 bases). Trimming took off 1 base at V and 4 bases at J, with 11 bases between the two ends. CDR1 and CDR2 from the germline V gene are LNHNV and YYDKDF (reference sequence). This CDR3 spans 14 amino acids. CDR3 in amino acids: CATSRGGTPYEQYF. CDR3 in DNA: TGTGCCACCAGCAGAGGCGGGACCCCTTACGAGCAGTACTTC.

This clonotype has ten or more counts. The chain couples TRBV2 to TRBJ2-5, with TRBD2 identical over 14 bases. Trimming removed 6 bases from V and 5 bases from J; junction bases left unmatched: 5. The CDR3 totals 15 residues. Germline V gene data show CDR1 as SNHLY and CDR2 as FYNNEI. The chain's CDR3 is CASRTSGGEFETQYF. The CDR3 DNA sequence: TGTGCCAGCAGGACTAGCGGGGGGGAGTTTGAGACCCAGTACTTC. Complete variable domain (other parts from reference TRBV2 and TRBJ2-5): EPEVTQTPSHQVTQMGQEVILRCVPISNHLYFYWYRQILGQKVEFLVSFYNNEISEKSEIFDDQFSVERPDGSNFTLKIRSTKLEDSAMYFCASRTSGGEFETQYFGPGTRLLVL.

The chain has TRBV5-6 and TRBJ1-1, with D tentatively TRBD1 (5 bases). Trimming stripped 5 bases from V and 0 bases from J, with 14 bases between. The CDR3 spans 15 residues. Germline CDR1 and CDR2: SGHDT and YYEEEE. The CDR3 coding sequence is TGTGCCAGCAGACCTACCGGGGCGATGAACACTGAAGCTTTCTTT. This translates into CASRPTGAMNTEAFF.

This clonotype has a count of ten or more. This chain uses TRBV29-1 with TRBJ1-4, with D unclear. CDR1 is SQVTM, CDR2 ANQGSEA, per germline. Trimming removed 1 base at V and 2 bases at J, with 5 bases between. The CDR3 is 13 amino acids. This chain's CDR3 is CSVEGATNEKLFF. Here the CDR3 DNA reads TGCAGCGTTGAAGGGGCGACTAATGAAAAACTGTTTTTT.

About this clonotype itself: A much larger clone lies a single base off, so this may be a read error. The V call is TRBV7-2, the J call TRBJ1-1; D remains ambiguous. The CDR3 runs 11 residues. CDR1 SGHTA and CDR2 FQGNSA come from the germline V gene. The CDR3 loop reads CAGSILRQEHW. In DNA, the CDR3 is TGTGCCGGCAGCATTCTTAGGCAGGAACATTGG.

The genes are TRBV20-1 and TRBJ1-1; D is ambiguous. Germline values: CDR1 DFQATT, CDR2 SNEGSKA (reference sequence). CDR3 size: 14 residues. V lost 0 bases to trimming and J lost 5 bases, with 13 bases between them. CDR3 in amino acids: CSAREIPGRTEAFF. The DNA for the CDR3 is TGCAGTGCTAGAGAGATTCCGGGGAGAACTGAAGCTTTCTTT.

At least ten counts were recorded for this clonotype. The CDR3 sequence is CSARTPREGKDSSPLHF. Here the CDR3 DNA reads TGCAGTGCTAGAACCCCTCGGGAGGGAAAAGATAGTTCACCCCTCCACTTT. V usage is TRBV20-1 and J usage is TRBJ1-6; D remains ambiguous. V lost 2 bases and J 9 bases, leaving 23 bases between the germline ends. Germline V gene lookup returns CDR1 DFQATT and CDR2 SNEGSKA (reference sequence). The CDR3 loop spans 17 amino acids.

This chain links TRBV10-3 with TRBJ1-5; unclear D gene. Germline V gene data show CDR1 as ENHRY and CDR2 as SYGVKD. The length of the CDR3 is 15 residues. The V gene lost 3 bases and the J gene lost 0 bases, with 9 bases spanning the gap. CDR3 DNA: TGTGCCATCAGTGATGCGGCGTCTAGCAATCAGCCCCAGCATTTT. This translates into CAISDAASSNQPQHF.

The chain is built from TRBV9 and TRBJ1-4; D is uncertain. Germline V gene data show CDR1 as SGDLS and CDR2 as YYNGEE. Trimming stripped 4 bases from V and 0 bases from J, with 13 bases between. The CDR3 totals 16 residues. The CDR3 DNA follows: TGTGCCAGCAGCCCACGAGGCTTATCAACTAATGAAAAACTGTTTTTT. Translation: CASSPRGLSTNEKLFF.

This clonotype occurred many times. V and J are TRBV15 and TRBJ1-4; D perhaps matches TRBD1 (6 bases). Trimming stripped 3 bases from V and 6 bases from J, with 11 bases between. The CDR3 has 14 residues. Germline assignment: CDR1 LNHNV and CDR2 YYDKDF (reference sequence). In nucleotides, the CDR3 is TGTGCCACCAGCAGGGGCCCAGGGGATGAAAAACTGTTTTTT. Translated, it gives CATSRGPGDEKLFF.